Following are 29 T cell receptor beta chains from one sample sequenced in a study of T-cell memory formation after mild COVID-19 (TCRdb year 2021). Library construction relied on 5' RACE. Sequencing used an Illumina NovaSeq 6000. Using fastp at Q25 and MiXCR, TCRdb reprocessed the public reads and kept productive beta chains. When rows share a CDR3 protein, they turn into one entry using the most common DNA and genes. The table for this sample lists about 200,000 distinct CDR3 sequences; around 9.5% of them were counted only once. The ten largest account for 3.5% of the sample. Material: PBMCs or a T cell subset sorted from them (not recorded which). The receptors stem from a man between 18 and 29 years old who had mild COVID-19 (a few samples of this study predate the infection). The sample titles of this study are shuffled in the database, so cell type and time point are left out; the donor was told from shared clones.

The chain uses TRBV11-1 and TRBJ2-1; tentative D call: TRBD2 (6 bases). Between the trimmed V and J ends, which lost 7 bases and 13 bases, there was a span of 20 bases. Germline CDR1 and CDR2: SGHAT and FQDESV (reference sequence). The CDR3 consists of 13 residues. In DNA form, the CDR3 reads TGTGCCAGCAACGCCGGGACTTCCTCTTCTCAGTTCTTC. This sequence encodes CASNAGTSSSQFF.

The chain carries TRBV20-1 and TRBJ2-7; D is possibly TRBD2 (6 bases). Trimming removed 3 bases from V and 0 bases from J, with 15 bases in between. Germline V lookup: CDR1 DFQATT, CDR2 SNEGSKA (reference sequence). This CDR3 is built from 15 residues. The CDR3 loop reads CSASNPRGSSYEQYF. The CDR3 nucleotides are TGCAGTGCTAGTAACCCGCGGGGAAGCTCCTACGAGCAGTACTTC.

This sequence joins TRBV29-1 and TRBJ2-7; TRBD2 aligns across 7 bases. This CDR3 has 12 residues. Germline V gives CDR1 SQVTM, CDR2 ANQGSEA. V lost 4 bases and J lost 4; bases outside the gene matches: 4. The CDR3 region is CSVGQGGYEQYF. The CDR3, as DNA: TGCAGCGTTGGTCAGGGAGGGTACGAGCAGTACTTC.

This clonotype occurred a few times. The rearrangement links TRBV28 to TRBJ2-3; 7 bases are a match to TRBD1. CDR1 and CDR2 from the germline V gene are MDHEN and SYDVKM. The CDR3 loop spans 13 amino acids. The V segment lost 3 bases and the J segment 9 bases; nucleotides outside the gene matches: 6. DNA of the CDR3: TGTGCCAGCAGTTTCCAGGGGGTCCGAACGCAGTATTTT. Residues: CASSFQGVRTQYF.

The gene calls are TRBV5-5 and TRBJ2-5, with 7 bases fitting TRBD1. Per germline, CDR1 SGHKS and CDR2 YYEKEE (reference sequence). The trim removed 0 bases at V and 5 bases at J, leaving 10 bases unmatched. This CDR3 has 16 residues. The CDR3 DNA is TGTGCCAGCAGCTTGGCCCTGGACAGGCTCGCCGAGACCCAGTACTTC. Residues: CASSLALDRLAETQYF.

The chain combines TRBV11-1 with TRBJ2-2; D not resolved. Trimming removed 3 bases at V and 8 bases at J, with 10 bases between. CDR1 and CDR2 (germline): SGHAT, FQDESV (reference sequence). This CDR3 contains 13 residues. The CDR3 coding sequence is TGTGCCAGCAGCTTCGCTGGTAGAGGGGAGCTGTTTTTT. This gives the protein CASSFAGRGELFF.

The rearrangement links TRBV29-1 to TRBJ2-3, with TRBD2 matching over 8 bases. Germline CDR1 reads SQVTM; CDR2 reads ANQGSEA. V shed 4 bases and J 2 bases; nucleotides not matched to a gene: 11. The CDR3 contains 16 residues. The CDR3 coding sequence is TGCAGCGTTGTGGGGCGGGGGGACCTTGTCACAGATACGCAGTATTTT. Translating it yields CSVVGRGDLVTDTQYF.

The rearrangement links TRBV20-1 to TRBJ2-7, with 11 bases that match TRBD2. Germline CDR1 and CDR2: DFQATT and SNEGSKA (reference sequence). There are 14 residues in the CDR3. The ends lost 6 bases at V and 1 base at J; junction bases unmatched: 5. The CDR3 DNA sequence: TGCAGTGCAACGGGACTAGCGGCATCCTACGAGCAGTACGTC. It translates to CSATGLAASYEQYV.

The J gene is TRBJ2-3, the V gene TRBV6-4, with TRBD2 as a possible D gene (6 bases). Germline values: CDR1 MRHNA, CDR2 SNTAGT. With 2 bases removed from V and 10 bases from J, the gap between germline ends came to 19 bases. The CDR3 length is 15 residues. The CDR3, as DNA: TGTGCCAGCAGTGACCAACCCCAGGAGGGGTTCTCGCAGTATTTT. As protein: CASSDQPQEGFSQYF.

This clonotype was found many times. The chain recombines TRBV2 with TRBJ2-1, with D perhaps TRBD1 (6 bases). Germline V gives CDR1 SNHLY, CDR2 FYNNEI. V lost 7 bases to trimming and J lost 0 bases, with 13 bases between them. The length of the CDR3 is 15 residues. DNA for the CDR3: TGTGCCAGCACCGATCAGGGGCACTCCTACAATGAGCAGTTCTTC. It specifies CASTDQGHSYNEQFF.

This chain uses TRBV12-3 or TRBV12-4 with TRBJ1-6; D uncertain. The CDR3 consists of 13 residues. V gave up 1 base and J gave up 7 bases, with 5 bases separating them. The CDR3 here is CASSLVRNSPLHF. CDR3 nucleotides: TGTGCCAGCAGTTTAGTACGAAATTCACCCCTCCACTTT.

CDR3 DNA sequence: TGTGCCAGCAGCCCCGGGAGAGGGCCGAGGTCACCCCTCCACTTT. It is translated as CASSPGRGPRSPLHF. The chain recombines TRBV7-2 with TRBJ1-6; D uncertain. Germline values: CDR1 SGHTA, CDR2 FQGNSA. V lost 5 bases to trimming and J lost 10 bases, with 18 bases between them. There are 15 residues in the CDR3.

In its sample, this clonotype was seen a few times. The chain combines TRBV4-2 with TRBJ2-2, with 7 bases that match TRBD2. Losses at the gene ends were 2 bases for V and 3 bases for J; bases not matched to a gene: 12. This CDR3 comprises 18 residues. In germline, CDR1 is LGHNA, CDR2 YNFKEQ. The chain's CDR3 is CASSQNPGGRPYTGELFF. The CDR3 bases are TGTGCCAGCAGCCAAAACCCCGGGGGGAGGCCCTACACCGGGGAGCTGTTTTTT.

The chain combines TRBV7-2 with TRBJ2-5; D may correspond to TRBD1 or TRBD2 (5 bases each). CDR1 SGHTA and CDR2 FQGNSA come from the germline V gene. Trimming stripped 5 bases from V and 4 bases from J, with 11 bases between. The CDR3 is made up of 13 amino acids. As DNA, the CDR3 is TGTGCCAGCAGCCCCGGGACGGTAGAGACCCAGTACTTC. Protein: CASSPGTVETQYF. Combining the CDR3 with reference TRBV7-2 and TRBJ2-5 gives the whole variable domain GAGVSQSPSNKVTEKGKDVELRCDPISGHTALYWYRQSLGQGLEFLIYFQGNSAPDKSGLPSDRFSAERTGGSVSTLTIQRTQQEDSAVYLCASSPGTVETQYFGPGTRLLVL.

This clonotype occurred a few times. The CDR3: CASRADGTEAFF. As DNA, the CDR3 is TGTGCCAGCAGGGCGGATGGGACTGAAGCTTTCTTT. The chain is built from TRBV2 and TRBJ1-1; the D is unclear. Germline CDR1 SNHLY, CDR2 FYNNEI. This CDR3 spans 12 amino acids. The germline V and J ends were trimmed by 6 bases and 5 bases, with 10 bases remaining between them.

A few counts support this clonotype. The genes are TRBV28 and TRBJ2-5; either TRBD1 or TRBD2 may fit D (6 bases each). Germline V gene lookup returns CDR1 MDHEN and CDR2 SYDVKM. There are 15 residues in the CDR3. Trimming stripped 5 bases from V and 5 bases from J, with 18 bases between. As DNA, the CDR3 is TGTGCCAGCAGTCCCCCTTCCGGGGGCGGGGAGACCCAGTACTTC. It is translated as CASSPPSGGGETQYF.

This rearrangement joins TRBV18 to TRBJ2-1; D remains unclear. The CDR3 consists of 15 residues. The V gene lost 6 bases and the J gene lost 8 bases, with 20 bases spanning the gap. The V gene's germline CDR1 is KGHSH and CDR2 LQKENI. Written as DNA, the CDR3 is TGTGCCAGCTCCCAGCTAGGCGGTATCCTCTATGAGCAGTTCTTC. Its translation: CASSQLGGILYEQFF.

The J gene is TRBJ1-2, the V gene TRBV5-5; D is ambiguous. The CDR3 loop spans 15 amino acids. The ends were cut back, 4 bases at V and 7 bases at J, with 20 bases in the middle. The germline CDR1 and CDR2 sequences are SGHKS and YYEKEE (reference sequence). In DNA, the CDR3 is TGTGCCAGCAGCCCACCCCCGCGCGGATTGGGTGGCTACACCTTC. This sequence encodes CASSPPPRGLGGYTF.

The chain is built from TRBV7-3 and TRBJ2-3; D uncertain. The CDR3 contains 13 residues. Germline V CDR1 and CDR2: SGHTA, FQGTGA. Trimming shortened V by 3 bases and J by 2 bases, and 6 bases separated the two germline ends. The CDR3 loop is CASSFGPTDTQYF. In nucleotides, the CDR3 is TGTGCCAGCAGCTTTGGGCCCACAGATACGCAGTATTTT.

V gene TRBV19 combines with J gene TRBJ2-1; possible D gene TRBD2, 5 bases. The CDR3 consists of 15 residues. V lost 6 bases, J lost 0 bases, and 12 bases lay in between. Germline lookup yields CDR1 LNHDA and CDR2 SQIVND (reference sequence). The CDR3 sequence: CASRVAPSSYNEQFF. Here the CDR3 DNA reads TGTGCCAGTAGAGTAGCGCCGAGCTCCTACAATGAGCAGTTCTTC.

The chain employs TRBV5-1 and TRBJ2-2; no reliable D call. Germline V lookup: CDR1 SGHRS, CDR2 YFSETQ. This CDR3 has 17 amino acids. V lost 0 bases to trimming and J lost 2 bases, with 14 bases between them. The CDR3 DNA is TGCGCCAGCAGCTTGGTTTTGTCGGCCCCTAACACCGGGGAGCTGTTTTTT. Its protein product is CASSLVLSAPNTGELFF.

This clonotype was seen a few times. The chain uses TRBV9 and TRBJ2-2; D might be TRBD1 (6 bases). Trimming left V 0 bases short and J 0 bases short, with 6 bases between. The V gene's germline CDR1 is SGDLS and CDR2 YYNGEE. The CDR3 has 15 residues. The CDR3 is CASSVDRANTGELFF. The CDR3 DNA is TGTGCCAGCAGCGTAGACAGGGCGAACACCGGGGAGCTGTTTTTT.

This clonotype showed up just a few times. The chain uses TRBV28 and TRBJ2-1, with D uncertain. Germline V gives CDR1 MDHEN, CDR2 SYDVKM. Trimming shortened V by 2 bases and J by 12 bases, and 20 bases separated the two germline ends. This CDR3 has 15 residues. The CDR3 DNA reads as TGTGCCAGCAGTTTACCCAGTCGCGCTTCAGGTGCGCAGTTCTTC. Residues: CASSLPSRASGAQFF.

This clonotype was counted between two and nine times. The chain's CDR3 is CASSFWGGPRETQYF. DNA of the CDR3: TGTGCCAGCAGCTTTTGGGGTGGGCCCCGAGAGACCCAGTACTTC. This chain joins TRBV5-6 and TRBJ2-5; unclear D gene. V lost 2 bases, J lost 4 bases, and 15 bases lay in between. The V gene's germline CDR1 is SGHDT and CDR2 YYEEEE. The CDR3 is 15 amino acids.

This clonotype has just a few counts. The rearrangement joins TRBV20-1 to TRBJ2-5; D not resolved. The CDR3 contains 13 residues. V lost 3 bases, J lost 3 bases, and 11 bases lay in between. CDR1 is DFQATT, CDR2 SNEGSKA, per germline (reference sequence). For the CDR3, the DNA is TGCAGTGCTAGGGACGGCAAGAAAGAGACCCAGTACTTC. Encoded protein: CSARDGKKETQYF.

The V call is TRBV18, the J call TRBJ2-7; the D is unclear. The germline V and J ends were trimmed by 2 bases and 2 bases, with 7 bases remaining between them. This CDR3 is built from 13 residues. The germline CDR1 and CDR2 sequences are KGHSH and LQKENI. The CDR3 loop is CASSPSPAYEQYV. The CDR3 bases are TGTGCCAGCTCACCATCCCCCGCCTACGAGCAGTACGTC.

The J gene is TRBJ1-2, the V gene TRBV5-1; D is unresolved. Per germline, CDR1 SGHRS and CDR2 YFSETQ. The CDR3 loop spans 14 amino acids. Trimming removed 2 bases at V and 5 bases at J, with 13 bases between. CDR3 residues: CASSFDRAQYGYTF. CDR3 nucleotides: TGCGCCAGCAGCTTTGATAGGGCTCAATATGGCTACACCTTC.

This clonotype has at least ten counts. CDR3 amino acids: CASSSTVGGYNEQFF. The CDR3 DNA reads TGCGCCAGCAGCTCCACCGTGGGGGGATACAATGAGCAGTTCTTC. The chain joins TRBV5-1 to TRBJ2-1, with D tentatively TRBD2 (6 bases). The CDR3 runs to 15 residues. Germline assignment: CDR1 SGHRS and CDR2 YFSETQ. The ends were cut back, 3 bases at V and 4 bases at J, with 14 bases in the middle.

This clonotype was picked up many times. The V call is TRBV4-2, the J call TRBJ2-5, with TRBD1 matching over 9 bases. Germline CDR1 is LGHNA and CDR2 is YNFKEQ. This CDR3 has 16 residues. V was pared by 4 bases and J by 5 bases, with 11 bases of the junction left unmatched. In nucleotides, the CDR3 is TGTGCCAGCAGCCCGATTCCGGGACAGGGTCAGGAGACCCAGTACTTC. Translating gives CASSPIPGQGQETQYF.